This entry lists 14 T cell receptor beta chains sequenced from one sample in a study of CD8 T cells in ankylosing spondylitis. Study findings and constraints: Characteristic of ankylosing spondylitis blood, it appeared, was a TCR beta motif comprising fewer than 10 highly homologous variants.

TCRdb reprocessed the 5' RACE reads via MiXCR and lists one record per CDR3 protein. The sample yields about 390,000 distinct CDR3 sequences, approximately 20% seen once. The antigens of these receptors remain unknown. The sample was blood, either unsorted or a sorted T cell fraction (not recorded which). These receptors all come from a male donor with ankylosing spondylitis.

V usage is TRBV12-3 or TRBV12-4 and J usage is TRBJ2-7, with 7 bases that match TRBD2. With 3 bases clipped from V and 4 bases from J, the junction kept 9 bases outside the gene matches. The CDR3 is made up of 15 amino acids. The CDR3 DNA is TGTGCCAGCAGTTTGGGGGAGGGTAACTTATACGAGCAGTACTTC. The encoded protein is CASSLGEGNLYEQYF.

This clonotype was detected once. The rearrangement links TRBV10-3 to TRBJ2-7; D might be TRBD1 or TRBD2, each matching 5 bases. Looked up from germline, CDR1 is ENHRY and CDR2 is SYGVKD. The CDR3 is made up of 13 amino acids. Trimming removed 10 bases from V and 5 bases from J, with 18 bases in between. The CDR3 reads CATGTTNYHEQYF. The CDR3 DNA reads TGTGCCACCGGGACGACCAATTACCACGAGCAGTACTTC.

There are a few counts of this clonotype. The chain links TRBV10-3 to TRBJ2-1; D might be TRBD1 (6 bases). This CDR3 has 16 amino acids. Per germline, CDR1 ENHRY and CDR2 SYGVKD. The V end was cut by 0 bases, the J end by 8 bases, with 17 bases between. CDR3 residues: CAISESASGQLDEQFF. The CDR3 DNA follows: TGTGCCATCAGTGAGTCTGCTTCCGGACAGCTGGATGAGCAGTTCTTC.

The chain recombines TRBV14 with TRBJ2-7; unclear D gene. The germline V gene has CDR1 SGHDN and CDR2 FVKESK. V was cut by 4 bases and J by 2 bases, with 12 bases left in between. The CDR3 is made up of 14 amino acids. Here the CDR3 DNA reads TGTGCCAGCAGCCCCAGTCTATCCACCTACGAGCAGTACTTC. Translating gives CASSPSLSTYEQYF.

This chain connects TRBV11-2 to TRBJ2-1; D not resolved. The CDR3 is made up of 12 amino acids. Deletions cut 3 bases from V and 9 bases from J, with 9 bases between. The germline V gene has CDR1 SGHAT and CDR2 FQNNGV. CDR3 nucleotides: TGTGCCAGCAGCTTTAAGGAGTTTGAGCAGTTCTTC. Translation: CASSFKEFEQFF.

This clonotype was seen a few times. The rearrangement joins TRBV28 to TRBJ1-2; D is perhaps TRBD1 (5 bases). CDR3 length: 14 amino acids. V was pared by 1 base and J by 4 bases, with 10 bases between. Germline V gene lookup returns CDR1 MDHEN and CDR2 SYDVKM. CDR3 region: CASSLSWGVYGYTF. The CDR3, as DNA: TGTGCCAGCAGTTTATCTTGGGGGGTCTATGGCTACACCTTC.

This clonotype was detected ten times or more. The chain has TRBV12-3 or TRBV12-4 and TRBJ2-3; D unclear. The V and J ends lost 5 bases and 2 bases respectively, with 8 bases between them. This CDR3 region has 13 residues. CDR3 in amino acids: CASSEDLTDTQYF. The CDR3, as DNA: TGTGCCAGCAGTGAAGACCTCACAGATACGCAGTATTTT.

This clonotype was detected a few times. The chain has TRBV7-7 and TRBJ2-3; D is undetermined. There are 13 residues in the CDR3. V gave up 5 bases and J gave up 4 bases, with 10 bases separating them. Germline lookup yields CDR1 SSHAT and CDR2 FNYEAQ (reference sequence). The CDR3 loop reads CASSPEWADTQYF. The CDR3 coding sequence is TGTGCCAGCAGCCCCGAGTGGGCAGATACGCAGTATTTT.

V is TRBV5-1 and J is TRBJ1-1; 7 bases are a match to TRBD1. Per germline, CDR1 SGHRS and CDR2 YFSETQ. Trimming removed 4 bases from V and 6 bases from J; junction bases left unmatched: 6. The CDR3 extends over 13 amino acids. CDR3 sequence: CASSPGTASEAFF. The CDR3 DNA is TGCGCCAGCAGCCCCGGGACAGCGTCTGAAGCTTTCTTT.

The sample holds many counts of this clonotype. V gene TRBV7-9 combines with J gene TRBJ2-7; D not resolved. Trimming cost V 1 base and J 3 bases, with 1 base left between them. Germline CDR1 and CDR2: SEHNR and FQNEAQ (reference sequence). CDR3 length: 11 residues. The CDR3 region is CASSLVYEQYF. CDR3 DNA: TGTGCCAGCAGCTTAGTCTACGAGCAGTACTTC. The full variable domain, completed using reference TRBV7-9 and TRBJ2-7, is DTGVSQNPRHKITKRGQNVTFRCDPISEHNRLYWYRQTLGQGPEFLTYFQNEAQLEKSRLLSDRFSAERPKGSFSTLEIQRTEQGDSAMYLCASSLVYEQYFGPGTRLTVT.

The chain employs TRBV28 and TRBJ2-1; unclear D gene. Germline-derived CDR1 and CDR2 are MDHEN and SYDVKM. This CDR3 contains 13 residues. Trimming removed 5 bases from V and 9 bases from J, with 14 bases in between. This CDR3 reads CASSITRALEQFF. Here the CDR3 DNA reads TGTGCCAGCAGTATCACACGGGCCCTTGAGCAGTTCTTC.

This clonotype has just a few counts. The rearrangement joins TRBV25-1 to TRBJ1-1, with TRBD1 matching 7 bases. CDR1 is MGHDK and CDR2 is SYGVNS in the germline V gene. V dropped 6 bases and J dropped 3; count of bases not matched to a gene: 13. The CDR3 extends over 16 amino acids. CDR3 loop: CASSRARGQGDTEAFF. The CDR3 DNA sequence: TGTGCCAGCAGCCGCGCGAGGGGGCAGGGGGACACTGAAGCTTTCTTT.

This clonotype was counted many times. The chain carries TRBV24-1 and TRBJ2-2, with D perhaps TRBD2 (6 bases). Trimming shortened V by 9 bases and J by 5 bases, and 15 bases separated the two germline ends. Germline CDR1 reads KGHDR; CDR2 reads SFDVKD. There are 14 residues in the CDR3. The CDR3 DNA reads TGTGCCACCCAGAGTGAACGGGAGACCGGGGAGCTGTTTTTT. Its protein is CATQSERETGELFF.

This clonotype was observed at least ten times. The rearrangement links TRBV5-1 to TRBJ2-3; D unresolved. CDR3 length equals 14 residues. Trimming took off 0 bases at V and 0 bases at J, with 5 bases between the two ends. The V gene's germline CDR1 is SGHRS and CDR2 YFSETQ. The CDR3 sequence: CASSLGPSTDTQYF. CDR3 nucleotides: TGCGCCAGCAGCTTGGGCCCTAGCACAGATACGCAGTATTTT.